The 14 T cell receptor beta chains in this list originate from one sample, sequenced in a study of T cells expressing NK-cell markers. TCRdb reanalyzed the 5' RACE reads, giving one entry per CDR3 protein sequence and no DNA. The repertoire table contains over 200,000 distinct CDR3 sequences. Source material: blood T cells: a sorted CD56 or NKG2C T cell subset, CD4+ or CD8+ T cells, or bulk PBMC T cells (not recorded which). These receptor sequences come from a man aged 18 to 30 in good health.

The gene calls are TRBV27 and TRBJ2-4. Germline assignment: CDR1 MNHEY and CDR2 SMNVEV (reference sequence). This CDR3 region has 16 residues. The CDR3 loop is CASSLWVREGQNIQYF.

The chain employs TRBV29-1 and TRBJ2-3; TCRdb proposes TRBD2, but this gene call is untestable without DNA. CDR1 and CDR2 from the germline V gene are SQVTM and ANQGSEA. The CDR3 contains 13 residues. This CDR3 is CSASGRGTDTQYF.

V gene TRBV18 combines with J gene TRBJ2-1; there is no DNA to check the TCRdb D call of TRBD2. The length of the CDR3 is 18 residues. CDR1 and CDR2 from the germline V gene are KGHSH and LQKENI. The CDR3 protein is CASSPGRVQLLGYNEQFF. Together with reference TRBV18 and TRBJ2-1, the CDR3 gives the full variable domain: NAGVMQNPRHLVRRRGQEARLRCSPMKGHSHVYWYRQLPEEGLKFMVYLQKENIIDESGMPKERFSAEFPKEGPSILRIQQVVRGDSAAYFCASSPGRVQLLGYNEQFFGPGTRLTVL.

The V call is TRBV28, the J call TRBJ2-1; TCRdb names TRBD2, which stays unverified in the absence of DNA. The CDR3 is 19 amino acids. The germline CDR1 and CDR2 sequences are MDHEN and SYDVKM. The CDR3 reads CASSTFTRTSGSSYNEQFF.

The rearrangement uses TRBV5-1 and TRBJ2-5. Germline-derived CDR1 and CDR2 are SGHRS and YFSETQ. This CDR3 contains 16 residues. CDR3 sequence: CASSLIPTRPQETQYF.

The chain is built from TRBV27 and TRBJ2-7; lacking DNA, the TRBD2 call made by TCRdb goes unchecked. The CDR3 contains 15 residues. Germline CDR1 reads MNHEY; CDR2 reads SMNVEV (reference sequence). The chain's CDR3 is CASSLLGGDFYEQYF.

The genes are TRBV6-1 and TRBJ2-7; TCRdb's D call, TRBD1, is unchecked because there is no DNA. CDR1 and CDR2 from the germline V gene are MNHNS and SASEGT. The CDR3 extends over 14 amino acids. This chain's CDR3 is CASRSGTGVGEQYF.

CDR3 region: CASSTLPGAITEAFF. The rearrangement links TRBV19 to TRBJ1-1; TCRdb's assignment of TRBD1 cannot be checked, as there is no DNA. This CDR3 comprises 15 residues. Germline CDR1 and CDR2: LNHDA and SQIVND (reference sequence).

This chain joins TRBV5-5 and TRBJ1-5. Germline V gene lookup returns CDR1 SGHKS and CDR2 YYEKEE (reference sequence). CDR3 length equals 15 residues. The CDR3 here is CASSFRALGDQPQHF.

The gene calls are TRBV7-2 and TRBJ2-3; without DNA, the TCRdb call of TRBD1 cannot be checked. Germline V gene lookup returns CDR1 SGHTA and CDR2 FQGNSA. The CDR3 totals 16 residues. The CDR3 is CASSLEIGRARNTQYF.

The chain is built from TRBV10-3 and TRBJ2-3; no DNA is available, so the TRBD1 call from TCRdb remains unchecked. CDR3 size: 13 residues. Germline V lookup: CDR1 ENHRY, CDR2 SYGVKD. CDR3 residues: CAIWRTSTDTQYF.

The chain combines TRBV10-3 with TRBJ2-1; the D gene TCRdb calls, TRBD2, cannot be checked with no DNA. Germline V gene lookup returns CDR1 ENHRY and CDR2 SYGVKD. The CDR3 has 15 amino acids. CDR3 region: CAIRETSGRSSEQFF.

The chain links TRBV12-5 to TRBJ2-5; the TCRdb D gene call, TRBD2, has no DNA to confirm it. Germline CDR1 is LGHNT and CDR2 is FRNRAP. The CDR3 totals 14 residues. This CDR3 reads CASGLIAGGGSQYF.

This chain connects TRBV10-2 to TRBJ2-1; the TRBD1 assignment by TCRdb is unverifiable without DNA. The CDR3 runs to 15 residues. Germline lookup yields CDR1 WSHSY and CDR2 SAAADI. The CDR3 is CASRQGAGAYNEQFF.